Below are 8 T cell receptor beta chains sequenced from a single sample in a study of T cell repertoires in cytomegalovirus infection. MiXCR, run by TCRdb on the reads, gives a single entry per CDR3 protein. The repertoire holds about 130,000 distinct CDR3 sequences, with more than 7% as singletons. The sample was PBMCs. These receptors were collected from a human donor in good health (CMV status not recorded). Some clones in this sample may be carry-over from other donors' samples.

This clonotype was seen at least ten times. This chain links TRBV7-3 with TRBJ2-1, with TRBD2 as a possible D gene (5 bases). V lost 5 bases to trimming and J lost 4 bases, with 15 bases between them. This CDR3 is 15 amino acids long. CDR1 and CDR2 from the germline V gene are SGHTA and FQGTGA. CDR3 loop: CASSPSRGLYNEQFF. CDR3 DNA: TGTGCCAGCAGCCCCAGCCGCGGGTTGTACAATGAGCAGTTCTTC.

This clonotype was detected ten times or more. The rearrangement joins TRBV28 to TRBJ2-5; a possible D gene is TRBD2 (6 bases). CDR1 is MDHEN, CDR2 SYDVKM, per germline. V was shortened by 3 bases and J by 4 bases, with 12 bases between the two germline ends. This CDR3 region has 14 residues. The CDR3 region has the DNA TGTGCCAGCAGTTTTCGGTCCGGGAGAGAGACCCAGTACTTC. It yields the protein CASSFRSGRETQYF.

Ten or more counts support this clonotype. V usage is TRBV7-2 and J usage is TRBJ1-4, with D uncertain. CDR3 length: 14 amino acids. Germline-derived CDR1 and CDR2 are SGHTA and FQGNSA. V lost 2 bases and J 8 bases, leaving 12 bases between the germline ends. CDR3 sequence reads: CASSLTPGYEKLFF. DNA of the CDR3: TGTGCCAGCAGCTTAACCCCAGGATACGAAAAACTGTTTTTT.

This clonotype has a count of ten or more. The chain couples TRBV7-8 to TRBJ2-5; D is possibly TRBD2 (6 bases). Per germline, CDR1 SGHVS and CDR2 FQNEAQ. The CDR3 is made up of 16 amino acids. V was cut by 1 base and J by 5 bases, with 17 bases left in between. CDR3 region: CASSLVRGNAGETQYF. The CDR3 DNA reads as TGTGCCAGCAGCTTAGTTCGGGGGAACGCAGGGGAGACCCAGTACTTC.

This clonotype was found a few times. V usage is TRBV2 and J usage is TRBJ2-2, with D uncertain. Between the trimmed V and J ends, which lost 7 bases and 1 base, there was a span of 13 bases. Germline lookup yields CDR1 SNHLY and CDR2 FYNNEI. The CDR3 has 15 residues. The CDR3 is CASMSDTKNTGELFF. The CDR3 region has the DNA TGTGCCAGCATGAGTGACACCAAGAACACCGGGGAGCTGTTTTTT.

This clonotype showed up many times. The CDR3 loop reads CASRSDARGYTF. In nucleotides, the CDR3 is TGTGCCAGTAGGAGCGATGCCCGCGGCTACACCTTC. V and J are TRBV19 and TRBJ1-2; D remains ambiguous. There are 12 residues in the CDR3. The V gene's germline CDR1 is LNHDA and CDR2 SQIVND (reference sequence). V was trimmed by 6 bases and J by 8 bases, leaving 13 bases between them. Filled out from reference TRBV19 and TRBJ1-2, the complete variable domain reads DGGITQSPKYLFRKEGQNVTLSCEQNLNHDAMYWYRQDPGQGLRLIYYSQIVNDFQKGDIAEGYSVSREKKESFPLTVTSAQKNPTAFYLCASRSDARGYTFGSGTRLTVV.

The chain combines TRBV12-3 or TRBV12-4 with TRBJ2-1, with 8 bases lining up with TRBD2. The CDR3 length is 17 residues. Trimming removed 4 bases from V and 6 bases from J; junction bases left unmatched: 14. The CDR3 spells CASSSRRGALWANEQFF. CDR3 in DNA: TGTGCCAGCAGTTCCCGGCGGGGGGCGCTTTGGGCCAATGAGCAGTTCTTC.

CDR3 nucleotide sequence: TGTGCCATCAGTGTGGGCGATTGGAATGAGCAGTTCTTC. Its translation: CAISVGDWNEQFF. This chain connects TRBV10-3 to TRBJ2-1; D gene uncertain. V was trimmed by 4 bases and J by 7 bases, leaving 11 bases between them. CDR1 and CDR2 (germline): ENHRY, SYGVKD. This CDR3 has 13 residues.